This TCR beta chain originates from a study of beta chain features in type 1 diabetes. Study-wide background: Researchers looked at 85 million to 110 million sorted cells across all samples.

Germline V gene data show CDR1 as LNHDA and CDR2 as SQIVND (reference sequence). Deletions cut 8 bases from V and 1 base from J, with 15 bases between. The CDR3 spans 15 residues. All of the isolated RNA was reverse transcribed, so expressed TCRB transcripts were sequenced. Profiling relied on immunoSEQ multiplex PCR, and the TCRdb table lists in-frame clones only, not all of them. In the table there are fewer than 900,000 clones, roughly 16% of which are singletons. Cells sorted by CD45RO/CCR7/CD25/CD127/CD95/CD27 comprised CD4+ naive, central memory, regulatory and stem cell-like memory cells. Purity above 95% was achieved in all sorted populations.

V usage is TRBV19 and J usage is TRBJ1-5; D is perhaps TRBD1 (5 bases). The receptor comes from a woman aged 18-30 years in good health. The specimen sequenced was naive CD4+ T cells from blood. The CDR3 is CASHAGSLSNQPQHF. As DNA, the CDR3 is TGTGCCAGTCATGCAGGGAGTTTAAGCAATCAGCCCCAGCATTTT.